What follows are 28 T cell receptor beta chains derived from one specimen sequenced in a study of blood T cells in healthy people across ages. For the second PCR, which ran for roughly 7 to 11 cycles, a sample-barcoded 5' primer and a J-beta primer mix were used. TCRdb analysed the 5' RACE reads with MiXCR anew, one entry per CDR3 protein. The sample shows approximately 800,000 distinct CDR3 sequences, 20% to 30% of them seen only once. These data were also filed under a second study, of T cells of mothers and their children.

Sequencing was done on a sample of blood. The receptor source for this set is a boy younger than 18 in good health.

The CDR3 loop is CSVDHKYF. For the CDR3, the DNA is TGCAGCGTTGACCACAAGTACTTC. The chain recombines TRBV29-1 with TRBJ2-5; D uncertain. This CDR3 has 8 residues. V lost 3 bases to trimming and J lost 12 bases, with 5 bases between them. The germline V gene encodes CDR1 SQVTM and CDR2 ANQGSEA.

The rearrangement uses TRBV7-9 and TRBJ2-1; D remains ambiguous. The germline gives CDR1 SEHNR, CDR2 FQNEAQ (reference sequence). Trimming pared 5 bases from V and 8 bases from J, leaving 19 bases between. The CDR3 is 15 residues long. The CDR3 here is CASSPSPLSTDEQFF. In nucleotides, the CDR3 is TGTGCCAGCAGCCCCTCTCCTCTGTCAACCGATGAGCAGTTCTTC.

Ten or more counts support this clonotype. The genes are TRBV9 and TRBJ1-4; 9 bases map to TRBD1. Germline loops: CDR1 SGDLS, CDR2 YYNGEE. V lost 4 bases and J lost 7; bases outside the gene matches: 8. This CDR3 spans 15 amino acids. The CDR3 protein is CASSSLDRGSEKLFF. The CDR3 DNA follows: TGTGCCAGCAGCTCTCTCGACAGGGGGAGTGAAAAACTGTTTTTT.

The chain combines TRBV7-2 with TRBJ1-6; no clear D. Germline CDR1 and CDR2: SGHTA and FQGNSA. The CDR3 consists of 15 residues. With 1 base removed from V and 10 bases from J, the gap between germline ends came to 14 bases. In DNA form, the CDR3 reads TGTGCCAGCAGCTTAGTAGAGGGTGTAGAATCACCCCTCCACTTT. Translating it yields CASSLVEGVESPLHF.

The rearrangement joins TRBV7-2 to TRBJ1-2; TRBD1 agrees at 7 bases. The CDR3 runs to 16 residues. J was trimmed by 2 bases and V by 5 bases; bases with no gene match: 11. Germline V gene lookup returns CDR1 SGHTA and CDR2 FQGNSA. CDR3 in amino acids: CASSPRPGQMNYGYTF. The CDR3, as DNA: TGTGCCAGCAGCCCGAGACCGGGACAGATGAACTATGGCTACACCTTC.

The chain couples TRBV28 to TRBJ1-1; no reliable D call. CDR3 length: 16 residues. Trimming stripped 2 bases from V and 1 base from J, with 14 bases between. The germline gives CDR1 MDHEN, CDR2 SYDVKM. CDR3 DNA: TGTGCCAGCAGTTTAGATAGGGAGGGTTCGAACACTGAAGCTTTCTTT. Protein: CASSLDREGSNTEAFF. Complete variable domain (other parts from reference TRBV28 and TRBJ1-1): DVKVTQSSRYLVKRTGEKVFLECVQDMDHENMFWYRQDPGLGLRLIYFSYDVKMKEKGDIPEGYSVSREKKERFSLILESASTNQTSMYLCASSLDREGSNTEAFFGQGTRLTVV.

The rearrangement links TRBV10-2 to TRBJ2-4; D possibly corresponds to TRBD1 (5 bases). Trimming pared 8 bases from V and 0 bases from J, leaving 20 bases between. The germline gives CDR1 WSHSY, CDR2 SAAADI. The CDR3 consists of 17 residues. CDR3 residues: CASGRTINPLAKNIQYF. The CDR3 DNA follows: TGCGCCAGCGGAAGGACAATAAATCCCCTAGCCAAAAACATTCAGTACTTC.

The chain uses TRBV29-1 and TRBJ2-5; D gene ambiguous. The germline V and J ends were trimmed by 0 bases and 5 bases, with 10 bases remaining between them. Germline CDR1 and CDR2: SQVTM and ANQGSEA. There are 13 residues in the CDR3. The CDR3 loop is CSVEDVGWETQYF. As DNA, the CDR3 is TGCAGCGTTGAAGATGTGGGCTGGGAGACCCAGTACTTC.

The chain combines TRBV7-3 with TRBJ2-3; perhaps TRBD1 as D (6 bases). The CDR3 is made up of 15 amino acids. Germline assignment: CDR1 SGHTA and CDR2 FQGTGA. V was trimmed by 4 bases and J by 0 bases, leaving 11 bases between them. CDR3 coding DNA: TGTGCCAGCAGCTCCGGAAGGGGGAGCACAGATACGCAGTATTTT. This gives the protein CASSSGRGSTDTQYF.

The chain combines TRBV10-3 with TRBJ1-5; perhaps TRBD1 as D (5 bases). Germline assignment: CDR1 ENHRY and CDR2 SYGVKD. V dropped 2 bases and J dropped 2 bases, with 10 bases sitting between them. This CDR3 comprises 15 residues. The CDR3 DNA follows: TGTGCCATCAGTGAGGGGGGTGTTGGCAATCAGCCCCAGCATTTT. Its protein product is CAISEGGVGNQPQHF.

This rearrangement joins TRBV7-2 to TRBJ2-5; 10 nucleotides align to TRBD1. Matching the DNA end better, TRBJ2-7 makes the J call doubtful. Per germline, CDR1 SGHTA and CDR2 FQGNSA. This CDR3 is built from 19 residues. This CDR3 is CASSLPGQGSSGDSYEQYF. The CDR3 DNA is TGTGCCAGCAGCCTACCGGGACAGGGGAGTAGCGGCGACTCCTACGAGCAGTACTTC.

This clonotype has only a few counts. The rearrangement uses TRBV20-1 and TRBJ2-7; D is ambiguous. The CDR3 has 15 residues. CDR1 DFQATT and CDR2 SNEGSKA come from the germline V gene (reference sequence). V shed 6 bases and J shed 0 bases, with 18 bases lying between them. The CDR3 nucleotides are TGCAGTGCACAACGGCGAGCGATAAGCTCCTACGAGCAGTACTTC. It encodes CSAQRRAISSYEQYF.

Only a few counts were recorded for this clonotype. The chain couples TRBV7-6 to TRBJ2-7; 8 bases are shared with TRBD1. The CDR3 is made up of 13 amino acids. Looked up from germline, CDR1 is SGHVS and CDR2 is FNYEAQ. Trimming removed 2 bases from V and 6 bases from J; junction bases left unmatched: 3. This CDR3 reads CASSLWTGREQYF. CDR3 in DNA: TGTGCCAGCAGCTTATGGACAGGGCGCGAGCAGTACTTC.

This clonotype appeared a few times. The rearrangement uses TRBV5-1 and TRBJ2-4; 7 bases align to TRBD2. The V gene end was trimmed by 0 bases and the J gene end by 8 bases; junction bases not matched to a gene: 5. The CDR3 runs 14 residues. Germline V CDR1 and CDR2: SGHRS, YFSETQ. The CDR3 sequence is CASSLDQSGDIQYF. Written as DNA, the CDR3 is TGCGCCAGCAGCTTGGATCAGAGCGGGGACATTCAGTACTTC.

The chain carries TRBV24-1 and TRBJ2-1; D may be TRBD1 or TRBD2 (5 bases each). This CDR3 is built from 14 residues. V dropped 4 bases and J dropped 3 bases, with 9 bases sitting between them. Looked up from germline, CDR1 is KGHDR and CDR2 is SFDVKD. CDR3 nucleotide sequence: TGTGCCACCAGTGAGGGGGATCTCTACAATGAGCAGTTCTTC. Residues: CATSEGDLYNEQFF.

The chain is built from TRBV6-2 or TRBV6-3 and TRBJ1-5; no firm D call. The germline V and J ends were trimmed by 1 base and 7 bases, with 5 bases remaining between them. The CDR3 covers 12 residues. The germline V gene encodes CDR1 MNHEY and CDR2 SVGEGT. CDR3 residues: CASSYYTQPQHF. CDR3 coding DNA: TGTGCCAGCAGTTACTATACGCAGCCCCAGCATTTT.

This clonotype was recorded a few times. This rearrangement joins TRBV3-1 to TRBJ1-1; 7 nucleotides line up with TRBD1. V shed 2 bases, J shed 8 bases, and the junction held 2 bases outside the gene matches. The CDR3 covers 12 residues. Germline CDR1 LGHDT, CDR2 YNNKEL (reference sequence). CDR3 in amino acids: CASSQMGQEAFF. CDR3 bases: TGTGCCAGCAGCCAAATGGGACAGGAAGCTTTCTTT.

This clonotype was seen a few times. The CDR3 here is CASSVGPGAHTEAFF. The CDR3 nucleotides read TGTGCCAGCAGCGTAGGACCGGGGGCGCACACTGAAGCTTTCTTT. The gene calls are TRBV9 and TRBJ1-1; tentatively, D is TRBD1 (6 bases). The CDR3 covers 15 residues. The V end lost 0 bases, the J end lost 3 bases, and 12 bases lay between the germline ends. CDR1 SGDLS and CDR2 YYNGEE come from the germline V gene.

The chain combines TRBV12-3 or TRBV12-4 with TRBJ2-3; the D gene could be TRBD1 or TRBD2 (6 bases each). V gave up 10 bases and J gave up 4 bases, with 18 bases separating them. The CDR3 totals 14 residues. The CDR3 loop reads CATRPSGAPDTQYF. The CDR3 bases are TGTGCCACGCGGCCTTCGGGGGCCCCAGATACGCAGTATTTT.

The table lists this clonotype with a few counts. V is TRBV28 and J is TRBJ2-7, with TRBD2 matching over 10 bases. The V gene end was trimmed by 5 bases and the J gene end by 5 bases; junction bases not matched to a gene: 3. The CDR3 spans 13 residues. Per the germline V gene, CDR1 is MDHEN and CDR2 is SYDVKM. As DNA, the CDR3 is TGTGCCAGCAGTCGAGCGGGGGGGAACGAGCAGTACTTC. It translates to CASSRAGGNEQYF.

This chain joins TRBV28 and TRBJ1-4, with D possibly being TRBD1 (5 bases). This CDR3 contains 16 residues. Germline CDR1 and CDR2: MDHEN and SYDVKM. Trimming left V 5 bases short and J 0 bases short, with 13 bases between. CDR3 region: CASSVTGDPTNEKLFF. The CDR3 DNA reads as TGTGCCAGCAGTGTCACAGGAGATCCAACTAATGAAAAACTGTTTTTT.

This chain joins TRBV28 and TRBJ2-3; D gene ambiguous. Germline lookup yields CDR1 MDHEN and CDR2 SYDVKM. This CDR3 is built from 15 residues. Trimming removed 4 bases from V and 0 bases from J, with 11 bases in between. DNA of the CDR3: TGTGCCAGCAGTTCCAGGATGAGTAGCACAGATACGCAGTATTTT. Translated, it gives CASSSRMSSTDTQYF.

The rearrangement links TRBV20-1 to TRBJ2-3; D is unresolved. Germline assignment: CDR1 DFQATT and CDR2 SNEGSKA (reference sequence). V dropped 0 bases and J dropped 1 base, with 11 bases sitting between them. This CDR3 contains 15 residues. The CDR3 loop is CSARDSGLGTDTQYF. Here the CDR3 DNA reads TGCAGTGCTAGAGATTCCGGGCTCGGCACAGATACGCAGTATTTT.

This rearrangement joins TRBV18 to TRBJ1-3, with a possible D match to TRBD1 (5 bases). In germline, CDR1 is KGHSH, CDR2 LQKENI. With 0 bases removed from V and 0 bases from J, the gap between germline ends came to 15 bases. This CDR3 is 18 amino acids long. The CDR3 reads CASSPPLANRSSGNTIYF. CDR3 DNA: TGTGCCAGCTCACCACCGTTAGCGAACAGGAGCTCTGGAAACACCATATATTTT. The full variable domain, completed using reference TRBV18 and TRBJ1-3, is NAGVMQNPRHLVRRRGQEARLRCSPMKGHSHVYWYRQLPEEGLKFMVYLQKENIIDESGMPKERFSAEFPKEGPSILRIQQVVRGDSAAYFCASSPPLANRSSGNTIYFGEGSWLTVV.

The gene calls are TRBV20-1 and TRBJ2-3; D unresolved. With 3 bases removed from V and 4 bases from J, the gap between germline ends came to 8 bases. CDR1 and CDR2 (germline): DFQATT, SNEGSKA (reference sequence). This CDR3 contains 12 residues. CDR3 protein: CSASYGADTQYF. Written as DNA, the CDR3 is TGCAGTGCTAGTTACGGAGCAGATACGCAGTATTTT.

This clonotype was detected only a few times. The chain is built from TRBV7-2 and TRBJ2-1; 8 bases match TRBD2. The CDR3 runs to 16 residues. Germline lookup yields CDR1 SGHTA and CDR2 FQGNSA. The trim removed 0 bases at V and 0 bases at J, leaving 1 base unmatched. The CDR3 is CASSLASGASYNEQFF. CDR3 nucleotides: TGTGCCAGCAGCTTAGCTAGCGGGGCCTCCTACAATGAGCAGTTCTTC.

This clonotype was seen only a few times. The chain links TRBV7-2 to TRBJ2-5, with 7 bases lining up with TRBD1. The J call may be mistaken, given a closer DNA end match to TRBJ2-7. The CDR3 loop spans 15 amino acids. Germline-derived CDR1 and CDR2 are SGHTA and FQGNSA. CDR3 coding DNA: TGTGCCAGCAGCCTTCAGGGGGTGATCCCCGACGAGCAGTACTTC. The encoded protein is CASSLQGVIPDEQYF.

This clonotype was counted between two and nine times. The chain is built from TRBV5-1 and TRBJ2-7; weak D call: TRBD2 (6 bases). Trimming removed 4 bases from V and 3 bases from J, with 17 bases in between. CDR3 size: 15 residues. Germline CDR1 and CDR2: SGHRS and YFSETQ. The CDR3 nucleotides read TGCGCCAGCAGCGTGGAACCCTTCGGGGGCTACGAGCAGTACTTC. This codes for CASSVEPFGGYEQYF. Variable domain in full (rest from reference TRBV5-1 and TRBJ2-7): KAGVTQTPRYLIKTRGQQVTLSCSPISGHRSVSWYQQTPGQGLQFLFEYFSETQRNKGNFPGRFSGRQFSNSRSEMNVSTLELGDSALYLCASSVEPFGGYEQYFGPGTRLTVT.